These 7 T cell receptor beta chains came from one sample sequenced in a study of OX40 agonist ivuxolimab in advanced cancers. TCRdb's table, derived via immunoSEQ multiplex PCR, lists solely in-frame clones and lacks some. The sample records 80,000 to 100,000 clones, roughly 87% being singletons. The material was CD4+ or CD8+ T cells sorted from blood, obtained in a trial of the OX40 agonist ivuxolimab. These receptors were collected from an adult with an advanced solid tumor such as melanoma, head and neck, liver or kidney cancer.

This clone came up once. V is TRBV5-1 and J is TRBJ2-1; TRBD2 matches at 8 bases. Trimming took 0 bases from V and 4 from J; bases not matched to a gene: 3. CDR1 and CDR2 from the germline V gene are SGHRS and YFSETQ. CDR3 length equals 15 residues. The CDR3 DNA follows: TGCGCCAGCAGCTTGGCCCCTAGCGGGTACAATGAGCAGTTCTTC. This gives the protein CASSLAPSGYNEQFF.

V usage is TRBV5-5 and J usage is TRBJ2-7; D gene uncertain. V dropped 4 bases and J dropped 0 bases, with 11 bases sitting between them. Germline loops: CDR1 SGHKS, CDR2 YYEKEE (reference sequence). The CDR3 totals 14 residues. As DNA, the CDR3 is TGTGCCAGCAGCCGGAACCGCGGCTCCTACGAGCAGTACTTC. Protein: CASSRNRGSYEQYF.

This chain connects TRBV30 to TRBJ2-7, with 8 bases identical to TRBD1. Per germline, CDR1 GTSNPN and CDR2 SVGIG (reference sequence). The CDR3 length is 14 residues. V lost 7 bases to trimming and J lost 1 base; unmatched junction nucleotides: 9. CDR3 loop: CAFTYDRGSYEQYF. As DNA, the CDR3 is TGTGCCTTCACCTACGACAGGGGATCCTACGAGCAGTACTTC. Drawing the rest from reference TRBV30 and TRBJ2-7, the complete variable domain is SQTIHQWPATLVQPVGSPLSLECTVEGTSNPNLYWYRQAAGRGLQLLFYSVGIGQISSEVPQNLSASRPQDRQFILSSKKLLLSDSGFYLCAFTYDRGSYEQYFGPGTRLTVT.

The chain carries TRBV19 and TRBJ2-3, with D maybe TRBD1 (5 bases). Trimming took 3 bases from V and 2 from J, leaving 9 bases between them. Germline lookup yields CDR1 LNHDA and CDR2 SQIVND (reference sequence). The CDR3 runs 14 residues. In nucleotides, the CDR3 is TGTGCCAGTAGTATTCCAGGGTCCACAGATACGCAGTATTTT. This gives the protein CASSIPGSTDTQYF.

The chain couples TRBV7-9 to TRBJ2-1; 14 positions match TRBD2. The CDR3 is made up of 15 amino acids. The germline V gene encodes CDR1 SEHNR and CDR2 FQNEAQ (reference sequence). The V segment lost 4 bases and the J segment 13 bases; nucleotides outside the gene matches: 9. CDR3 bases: TGTGCCAGCAGCTCGACTAGCGGGAGGGCCGCGGTCCAGTTCTTC. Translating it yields CASSSTSGRAAVQFF. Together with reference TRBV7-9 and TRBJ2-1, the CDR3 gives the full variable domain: DTGVSQNPRHKITKRGQNVTFRCDPISEHNRLYWYRQTLGQGPEFLTYFQNEAQLEKSRLLSDRFSAERPKGSFSTLEIQRTEQGDSAMYLCASSSTSGRAAVQFFGPGTRLTVL.

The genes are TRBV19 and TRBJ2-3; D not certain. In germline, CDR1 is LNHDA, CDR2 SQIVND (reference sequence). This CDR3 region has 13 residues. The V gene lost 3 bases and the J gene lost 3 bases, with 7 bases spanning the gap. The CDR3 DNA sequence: TGTGCCAGTAGTATGATCCGTACAGATACGCAGTATTTT. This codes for CASSMIRTDTQYF.

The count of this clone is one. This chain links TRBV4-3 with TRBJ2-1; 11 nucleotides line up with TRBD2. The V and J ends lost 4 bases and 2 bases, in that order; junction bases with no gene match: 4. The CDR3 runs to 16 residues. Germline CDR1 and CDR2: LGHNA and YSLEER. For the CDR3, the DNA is TGCGCCAGCAGCCGCCTACTAGCGGGAGCCTACAATGAGCAGTTCTTC. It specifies CASSRLLAGAYNEQFF.